These T cell receptor beta chains were read from a single sample in a study of blood T cell repertoires in COVID-19. The repertoire was sequenced with immunoSEQ multiplex PCR; TCRdb's copy has only in-frame clones and lacks some. The sample consists of under 150,000 clones, 81% of them appearing once. The specimen sequenced was peripheral blood. Receptor source: a man aged 50-59 years with acute or convalescent COVID-19. CDR3s include the opening cysteine and the closing phenylalanine or tryptophan. A D gene is named only where the DNA matches it firmly. Rows may omit the clone size; those that give it use once, few, many or a size class.

v_call,j_call,d_call,clone_size,cdr3_nt,cdr3_aa
TRBV29-1,TRBJ2-1,TRBD1,few,TGCAGCGTTGATAAGGGCAGGGGGCTCAAGAATGAGCAGTTCTTC,CSVDKGRGLKNEQFF
TRBV28,TRBJ1-5,TRBD1,.,TGTGCCAGCAGTTTATTAGGGACAGGGTCAAGTAGCAATCAGCCCCAGCATTTT,CASSLLGTGSSSNQPQHF
TRBV6-5,TRBJ2-5,.,.,TGTGCCAGCAGCACTGGTGAGACCCAGTACTTC,CASSTGETQYF
TRBV5-3,TRBJ2-1,TRBD1,.,TGTGCCAGAAGCTGGGGGCGGACAGGGGGACTTGAGCAGTTCTTC,CARSWGRTGGLEQFF
TRBV5-1,TRBJ1-1,.,.,TGCGCCAGCGGGCCACAGGGAAACACTGAAGCTTTCTTT,CASGPQGNTEAFF
TRBV28,TRBJ1-5,TRBD1,.,TGTGCCAGCAGTATAACAGGGGGTGGCAATCAGCCCCAGCATTTT,CASSITGGGNQPQHF
TRBV9,TRBJ2-1,.,.,TGTGCCAGCAGCGTCTCAGACTCCTACAATGAGCAGTTCTTC,CASSVSDSYNEQFF
TRBV5-4,TRBJ1-1,.,.,TGTGCCAGCAGCTTGGGTGACAGGTGGACTGAAGCTTTCTTT,CASSLGDRWTEAFF
TRBV20-1,TRBJ2-1,.,.,TGCAGTGCTAGGGGCCTGGATGAGCAGTTCTTC,CSARGLDEQFF
TRBV19,TRBJ1-1,.,.,TGTGCCAGTAGTATAGTTGAGGGCAGGGGAAGTGAAGCTTTCTTT,CASSIVEGRGSEAFF
TRBV20-1,TRBJ2-3,.,.,TGCAGTGCTATAGCGTGGGATACGCAGTATTTT,CSAIAWDTQYF
TRBV7-3,TRBJ2-2,TRBD1,.,TGTGCCAGCAGCCCCGGGACAGGGTCCGGGGAGCTGTTTTTT,CASSPGTGSGELFF
TRBV28,TRBJ1-1,.,.,TGTGCCAGCAGTCTTGGGGGGTATAGGAACACTGAAGCTTTCTTT,CASSLGGYRNTEAFF
TRBV2,TRBJ2-1,TRBD2,.,TGTGCCAGCAAAGGGGCTAGCGGATACAATGAGCAGTTCTTC,CASKGASGYNEQFF
TRBV13,TRBJ2-1,.,.,TGTGCCAGCAGAGAAAAGGGGGGGGCCCACAATGAGCAGTTCTTC,CASREKGGAHNEQFF
TRBV5-8,TRBJ1-1,.,.,TGTGCCAGCAATGCAGGGCTGGCCTTGAACACTGAAGCTTTCTTT,CASNAGLALNTEAFF
TRBV5-1,TRBJ1-2,.,.,TGCGCCAGCAGCTTGGGGTCAGGGGAATCTAACTATGGCTACACCTTC,CASSLGSGESNYGYTF
TRBV5-6,TRBJ2-7,.,.,TGTGCCAGCAGCTTCGGGACATTAACCTACGAGCAGTACTTC,CASSFGTLTYEQYF
TRBV7-8,TRBJ2-6,TRBD1,once,TGTGCCAGCAGCTTAATGAGTGGCAGGGGGTTCTCTGGGGCCAACGTCCTGACTTTC,CASSLMSGRGFSGANVLTF
TRBV6-6,TRBJ1-2,TRBD1,.,TGTGCCAGCAGTCCCATTCAGCTGGGACAGGGGGTTTTTAACTATGGCTACACCTTC,CASSPIQLGQGVFNYGYTF
TRBV4-1,TRBJ1-6,TRBD1,few,TGCGCCAGCAGCCTAGCGACCGCAGGGGGTGATTCACCCCTCCACTTT,CASSLATAGGDSPLHF
TRBV6-5,TRBJ2-1,TRBD2,.,TGTGCCAGCACCGCCGCTAGCGGGGCCGTGAATGAGCAGTTCTTC,CASTAASGAVNEQFF
TRBV28,TRBJ1-1,.,.,TGTGCACTGACGGACTCGAACACTGAAGCTTTCTTT,CALTDSNTEAFF
TRBV28,TRBJ1-5,TRBD1,.,TGTGCCACCGGGACAGGGGTTCGCAATCAGCCCCAGCATTTT,CATGTGVRNQPQHF
TRBV2,TRBJ2-7,TRBD1,.,TGTGCCAGCAGTGAAGCGCTTAGGGGACAGGGGGCCTTCGAGCAGTACTTC,CASSEALRGQGAFEQYF
TRBV3-1/TRBV3-2,TRBJ2-3,.,.,TGTGCCAGCAGCCCATCCTGGGGCCCCCCTAAGGCGCAGTATTTT,CASSPSWGPPKAQYF
TRBV28,TRBJ1-2,.,.,TGTGCCAGTCAGACATCCTCGTCCTATGGCTACACCTTC,CASQTSSSYGYTF
TRBV6-5,TRBJ1-6,.,few,TGTGCCAGCAGTCGAACCAGATATAATTCACCCCTCCACTTT,CASSRTRYNSPLHF
TRBV18,TRBJ1-5,.,few,TGTGCCAGCTCAGACGACAGTAGCAATCAGCCCCAGCATTTT,CASSDDSSNQPQHF
TRBV18,TRBJ1-3,.,.,TGTGCCAGCTCACCACCCCTCGGTCGTTTTGGAAACACCATATATTTT,CASSPPLGRFGNTIYF
TRBV12-3/TRBV12-4,TRBJ1-1,.,few,TGTGCCAGCAGCCAGGGAACTGAAGCTTTCTTT,CASSQGTEAFF
TRBV9,TRBJ1-1,.,.,TGTGCCAGCAGCGCCCGAGAGCGAACTGAAGCTTTCTTT,CASSARERTEAFF